A selection of T cell receptor beta chains follows, all from one sample in a study of blood T cells in healthy people across ages. TCRdb reprocessed the 5' RACE reads via MiXCR and lists one record per CDR3 protein. The sample shows 850,000 to 1,000,000 distinct CDR3 sequences, around 54% of them seen only once. The sequenced sample consisted of blood. The source is a woman aged 55-69 years in good health. Both conserved end residues are part of each CDR3. D genes are given only for firm matches. Where a row states a size, it is once, few, many or the class of an expanded clone; other rows omit it.

.	TRBV29-1	TRBJ2-1	TRBD2	CSVNRKLTSVQFF	TGCAGCGTTAATAGAAAACTGACTAGCGTGCAGTTCTTC
.	TRBV29-1	TRBJ1-2	.	CSVAVRGSPYGYTF	TGCAGCGTTGCGGTCAGGGGATCCCCCTATGGCTACACCTTC
many	TRBV7-2	TRBJ1-6	.	CASSSGPNSPLHF	TGTGCCAGCAGCTCCGGACCCAATTCACCCCTCCACTTT
.	TRBV5-1	TRBJ2-3	.	CASSLEWLEGIADTQYF	TGCGCCAGCAGCTTAGAGTGGTTGGAGGGCATCGCAGATACGCAGTATTTT
.	TRBV4-1	TRBJ2-1	.	CASSQVFPQGPRTYNEQFF	TGCGCCAGCAGCCAAGTCTTCCCACAGGGCCCGCGGACCTACAATGAGCAGTTCTTC
.	TRBV6-6	TRBJ2-3	TRBD2	CASSQTSGTGDTQYF	TGTGCCAGCAGTCAGACTAGCGGGACTGGAGATACGCAGTATTTT
.	TRBV20-1	TRBJ1-5	.	CSARVADHSNQPQHF	TGCAGTGCTAGAGTTGCAGACCATAGCAATCAGCCCCAGCATTTT
many	TRBV7-2	TRBJ2-3	.	CASSSPTGSDTQYF	TGTGCCAGCAGCTCCCCGACCGGGTCAGATACGCAGTATTTT
once	TRBV28	TRBJ2-1	.	CASRRDGYELPYNEQFF	TGTGCCAGCAGAAGGGACGGCTACGAGTTACCCTACAATGAGCAGTTCTTC
few	TRBV18	TRBJ2-3	TRBD2	CASSTILAGEPTDTQYF	TGTGCCAGCTCAACTATACTAGCGGGAGAACCCACAGATACGCAGTATTTT
.	TRBV28	TRBJ2-4	.	CASSPNTGRLAKNIQYF	TGTGCCAGCAGTCCTAATACAGGGAGGTTAGCCAAAAACATTCAGTACTTC
.	TRBV10-2	TRBJ2-7	.	CASSENRGREYEQYF	TGCGCCAGCAGTGAGAACCGGGGGCGCGAATACGAGCAGTACTTC
.	TRBV20-1	TRBJ2-7	.	CSASRARGAYEQYF	TGCAGTGCTAGTAGGGCCAGGGGGGCATACGAGCAGTACTTC
.	TRBV7-2	TRBJ2-5	.	CASARNRVRETQYF	TGTGCCAGCGCGCGGAATCGGGTGAGGGAGACCCAGTACTTC
.	TRBV28	TRBJ1-1	.	CASSIPSRGGNVEAFF	TGTGCCAGCAGTATACCCTCTCGGGGGGGTAACGTCGAGGCTTTCTTT
once	TRBV12-3/TRBV12-4	TRBJ2-3	TRBD2	CARSWREPDTQYF	TGTGCCCGCAGTTGGCGGGAGCCAGATACGCAGTATTTT
.	TRBV7-9	TRBJ1-4	TRBD1	CASSYGTGVNEKLFF	TGTGCCAGCAGTTACGGGACAGGGGTTAATGAAAAACTGTTTTTT
.	TRBV13	TRBJ2-7	TRBD2	CASSLSGLAGGGEQYF	TGTGCCAGCAGCCTCTCCGGACTAGCGGGAGGAGGCGAGCAGTACTTC
few	TRBV7-2	TRBJ2-7	.	CASSIQDGTSGEQYF	TGTGCCAGCAGCATACAGGACGGAACTTCCGGCGAGCAGTACTTC
.	TRBV27	TRBJ2-5	TRBD1	CASSPRQGLTQYF	TGTGCCAGCAGTCCACGACAGGGTTTGACCCAGTACTTC
few	TRBV7-8	TRBJ1-2	TRBD1	CASSSRDRVTGGTF	TGTGCCAGCAGCAGCCGGGACAGGGTCACCGGTGGCACCTTC
many	TRBV15	TRBJ2-5	.	CATSRDRGQETQYF	TGTGCCACCAGCAGAGATAGGGGACAAGAGACCCAGTACTTC